This section outlines one TCR beta chain sequence together with its context. Profiled with immunoSEQ multiplex PCR; TCRdb holds only in-frame clones, not every one. The sample carries around 190,000 clones, 70% to 90% recorded once. The data belong to a study of blood T cell repertoires in COVID-19. Background on the study: Spain, Italy and the United States supplied samples that represented acute and convalescent COVID-19.

The TCR sequence derives from a middle-aged man who had recovered from COVID-19. The specimen was PBMCs or T cells enriched from blood (not recorded which).

The CDR3 DNA follows: TGCAGCGTCCCCCAGGGGACAGGGAACTATGGCTACACCTTC. Its protein is CSVPQGTGNYGYTF. The chain has TRBV29-1 and TRBJ1-2; 9 bases match TRBD1. CDR3 length equals 14 residues. Germline V gives CDR1 SQVTM, CDR2 ANQGSEA. The J segment lost 2 bases and the V segment lost 6 bases, leaving 7 bases of the junction unmatched.